These 5 T cell receptor beta chains were sequenced from one sample in a study of CD8 T cells in ankylosing spondylitis. Study results and limitations: A TCR beta motif of under 10 highly homologous variants appeared characteristic of ankylosing spondylitis blood.

Their target antigens are unknown. TCRdb passed the 5' RACE reads through MiXCR, listing each CDR3 protein once. The table shows fewer than 550,000 distinct CDR3 sequences, with 5.3% occurring only once. The specimen was blood, either unsorted or a sorted T cell fraction (not recorded which). These receptors originate from a male donor with ankylosing spondylitis.

About this clonotype: A single base separates this from a much larger clone, so it may be a read error. The CDR3 DNA sequence: TGCAGCGGCGTAGGGGGGTCCTACGAGCAGTACTTC. This gives the protein CSGVGGSYEQYF. The chain combines TRBV29-1 with TRBJ2-7; D could derive from TRBD1 or TRBD2 (6 bases each). This CDR3 contains 12 residues. Between the trimmed V and J ends, which lost 7 bases and 1 base, there was a span of 11 bases. CDR1 and CDR2 (germline): SQVTM, ANQGSEA.

This clonotype was counted at least ten times. This sequence joins TRBV4-1 and TRBJ1-2; no clear D. This CDR3 has 15 amino acids. V was pared by 0 bases and J by 1 base, with 9 bases between. Germline V lookup: CDR1 MGHRA, CDR2 YSYEKL. DNA for the CDR3: TGCGCCAGCAGCCAAGATGCAGATTATAACTATGGCTACACCTTC. Translation: CASSQDADYNYGYTF.

This clonotype was counted at least ten times. The rearrangement links TRBV28 to TRBJ2-1; D may be TRBD2 (6 bases). Trimming removed 8 bases at V and 0 bases at J, with 17 bases between. There are 16 residues in the CDR3. Germline CDR1 and CDR2: MDHEN and SYDVKM. CDR3 amino acids: CASRDFPQSSYNEQFF. The CDR3 coding sequence is TGTGCCAGCCGGGACTTTCCCCAGAGCTCCTACAATGAGCAGTTCTTC.

This clonotype was seen at least ten times. This chain uses TRBV5-1 with TRBJ2-7; 16 positions match TRBD2. Losses at the gene ends were 4 bases for V and 5 bases for J; bases not matched to a gene: 6. The CDR3 sequence is 16 residues long. From germline, CDR1 is SGHRS and CDR2 YFSETQ. CDR3 bases: TGCGCCAGCAGCAGGGGGACTAGCGGGAGGGTCCACGAGCAGTACTTC. It yields the protein CASSRGTSGRVHEQYF.

This clonotype has a count of ten or more. The chain employs TRBV6-1 and TRBJ2-2; 9 bases align to TRBD2. The CDR3 sequence is 15 residues long. The junction had 5 bases not matched to a gene; V was cut back by 5 bases and J by 4 bases. From germline, CDR1 is MNHNS and CDR2 SASEGT. The CDR3 nucleotides read TGTGCCAGCAGTAAGACTAGCGGCCCCACCGGGGAGCTGTTTTTT. Amino acid sequence: CASSKTSGPTGELFF.